The rows below give T cell receptor beta chains drawn from one sample of a study of T cell responses to AZD1222 COVID-19 vaccine. Method: immunoSEQ multiplex PCR; TCRdb's copy keeps in-frame clones and lacks some. The table records about 85,000 clones, approximately 87% of them present only once. This specimen consisted of peripheral blood, obtained on day 0 of AZD1222 vaccination. The receptor source for this set is an adult in good health. The CDR3 runs from the conserved cysteine through the conserved F or W. Each record gives: V gene, clone size, J gene, D gene, CDR3 DNA, CDR3 protein. A D gene is named only where the DNA matches it firmly. Where a row states a size, it is once, few, many or the class of an expanded clone; other rows omit it.

TRBV27,-,TRBJ2-4,TRBD2,TGTGCCAGCAGGGGACTAGCGGGAGGGGAAAACATTCAGTACTTC,CASRGLAGGENIQYF
TRBV28,-,TRBJ2-5,TRBD2,TGTGCCGGGGCGGCTAGCGGGAGGGAGACCCAGTACTTC,CAGAASGRETQYF
TRBV6-5,-,TRBJ1-1,-,TGTGCCAGCACCCGACTTAAAGGCACGAACACTGAAGCTTTCTTT,CASTRLKGTNTEAFF
TRBV7-8,once,TRBJ1-3,-,TGTGCCAGCAGCCCTGGAAGGGCAGACCCCTCTGGAAACACCATATATTTT,CASSPGRADPSGNTIYF
TRBV5-6,-,TRBJ2-7,TRBD2,TGTGCCAGCAGCTTGGGACTAGCGGGAGCCGAGCAGTACTTC,CASSLGLAGAEQYF
TRBV19,-,TRBJ2-2,-,TGTGCCAGTAGTATAGGGGCGAACACCGGGGAGCTGTTTTTT,CASSIGANTGELFF
TRBV7-9,-,TRBJ1-6,TRBD1,TGTGCCAGCAGCCCGGCCTCAGGGGGTAATTCACCCCTCCACTTT,CASSPASGGNSPLHF
TRBV4-1,-,TRBJ2-1,-,TGCGCCAGCAGCCAAGGAATCCCCCGTGAGCAGTTCTTC,CASSQGIPREQFF
TRBV28,-,TRBJ1-1,-,TGTGCCAGCAGTTTAGGGGTGAACACTGAAGCTTTCTTT,CASSLGVNTEAFF
TRBV27,-,TRBJ2-2,-,TGTGCCAACGCGACCGGGGAGCTGTTTTTT,CANATGELFF
TRBV5-1,-,TRBJ1-1,-,TGCGCCAGCAGCTTCTTCTTTCTGACAGTACCGAACACTGAAGCTTTCTTT,CASSFFFLTVPNTEAFF
TRBV10-3,-,TRBJ2-7,-,TGTGCCATCAGTGGCCAGGGAGGTAATGAGCAGTACTTC,CAISGQGGNEQYF
TRBV27,-,TRBJ1-2,-,TGTGCCAGCAGTGCTCTGACACAGCCCGGGTATGGCTACACCTTC,CASSALTQPGYGYTF
TRBV7-2,-,TRBJ1-1,-,TGTGCCAGCAGCCCCGGGGGGGAAAGATTCACTGAAGCTTTCTTT,CASSPGGERFTEAFF
TRBV7-3,-,TRBJ2-6,TRBD1,TGTGCCAGCAGCTCGGGACAGGGTATCACTGGGGCCAACGTCCTGACTTTC,CASSSGQGITGANVLTF
TRBV11-3,-,TRBJ2-5,TRBD2,TGTGCCAGCAGCCTGGGGACTAGCAGTCAAGAGACCCAGTACTTC,CASSLGTSSQETQYF
TRBV7-3,once,TRBJ2-2,TRBD2,TGTGCCAGCAGCTTAAGCGGGAGTCTCACCGGGGAGCTGTTTTTT,CASSLSGSLTGELFF
TRBV7-2,-,TRBJ2-3,-,TGTGCCAGCAGCCCCCAGGGGGGGGCCACAGATACGCAGTATTTT,CASSPQGGATDTQYF
TRBV6-6,-,TRBJ2-7,-,TGTGCCAGCAGTTACTCGACGGAGACGTACGAGCAGTACTTC,CASSYSTETYEQYF
TRBV19,-,TRBJ2-6,TRBD1,TGTGCCAGTAGTATGATCATGACAGGGTTCTCTGGGGCCAACGTCCTGACTTTC,CASSMIMTGFSGANVLTF
TRBV9,-,TRBJ2-3,TRBD2,TGTGCCAGCAGCGTTGTAGCGGGAGGGGTAGATACGCAGTATTTT,CASSVVAGGVDTQYF
TRBV5-5,-,TRBJ1-1,-,TGTGCCAGCAGCTTGGACCCAGGAGATATGAACACTGAAGCTTTCTTT,CASSLDPGDMNTEAFF
TRBV18,-,TRBJ2-1,TRBD1,TGTGCCAGCTCACCGGCCCAGGGGGCAAAAAATGAGCAGTTCTTC,CASSPAQGAKNEQFF
TRBV7-2,-,TRBJ1-1,-,TGTGCCAGCAGCTTAGTCTGGGGGACCAACACTGAAGCTTTCTTT,CASSLVWGTNTEAFF
TRBV4-3,-,TRBJ2-7,TRBD2,TGCGCCAGCAGCCAAGCGGGCGGGGGGATCATCTACGAGCAGTACTTC,CASSQAGGGIIYEQYF
TRBV19,-,TRBJ1-3,-,TGTGCCAGTAGTATAGACGGGGCAGCTTCGGGAAACACCATATATTTT,CASSIDGAASGNTIYF
TRBV19,-,TRBJ2-2,-,TGTGCCAGTAGTCCTAGGGGGGGCGCCGGGGAGCTGTTTTTT,CASSPRGGAGELFF
TRBV7-3,-,TRBJ2-1,TRBD1,TGTGCCAGCAGCTTAGAAGGACAGGGGTACAATGAGCAGTTCTTC,CASSLEGQGYNEQFF
TRBV19,-,TRBJ1-5,TRBD1,TGTGCCAGTAGTCCTCGCCAGGGGGCCGGTCAGCCCCAGCATTTT,CASSPRQGAGQPQHF